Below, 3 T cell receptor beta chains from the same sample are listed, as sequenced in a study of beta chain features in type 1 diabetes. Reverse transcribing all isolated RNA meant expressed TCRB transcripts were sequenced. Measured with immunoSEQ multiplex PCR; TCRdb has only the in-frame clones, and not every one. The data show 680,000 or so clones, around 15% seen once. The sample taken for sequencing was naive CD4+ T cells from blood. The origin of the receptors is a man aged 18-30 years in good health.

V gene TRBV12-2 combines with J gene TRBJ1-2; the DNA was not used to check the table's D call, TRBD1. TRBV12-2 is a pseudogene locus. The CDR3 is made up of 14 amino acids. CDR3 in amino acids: CASRLSQGDNGYTF. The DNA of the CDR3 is TGTGCAAGTCGCTTGAGCCAGGGGGATAATGGCTACACCTTC.

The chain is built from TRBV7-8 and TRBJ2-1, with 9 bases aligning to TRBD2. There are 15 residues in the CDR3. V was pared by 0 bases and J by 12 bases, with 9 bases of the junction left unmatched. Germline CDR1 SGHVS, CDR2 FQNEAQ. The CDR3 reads CASSLARAGGPLQFF. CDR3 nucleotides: TGTGCCAGCAGCTTAGCGCGTGCGGGAGGGCCGTTGCAGTTCTTC.

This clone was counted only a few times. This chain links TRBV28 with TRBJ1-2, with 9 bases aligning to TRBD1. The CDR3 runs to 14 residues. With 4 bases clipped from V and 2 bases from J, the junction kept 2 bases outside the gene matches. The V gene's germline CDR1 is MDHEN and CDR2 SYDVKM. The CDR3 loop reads CASSSGQGNYGYTF. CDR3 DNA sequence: TGTGCCAGCAGTTCGGGACAGGGAAACTATGGCTACACCTTC.